Below are 18 T cell receptor beta chains sequenced from a single sample in a study of T cell repertoires in cytomegalovirus infection. One entry per CDR3 protein, called by TCRdb with MiXCR from the reads. Found here are 800,000 to 950,000 distinct CDR3 sequences, approximately 30% of them singletons; the top ten hold 9.5% to 15%. Antigens of these TCRs are unknown. The sample consisted of cultured CD8+ T cells from PBMCs, taken from culture after CMV antigen stimulation. These receptors were taken from a human donor in good health (CMV status not recorded). Some clones in this sample may be carry-over from other donors' samples.

V usage is TRBV5-6 and J usage is TRBJ1-3; 8 bases align to TRBD1. Germline-derived CDR1 and CDR2 are SGHDT and YYEEEE. There are 17 residues in the CDR3. With V trimmed by 4 bases and J by 0 bases, 9 bases remained unmatched. In nucleotides, the CDR3 is TGTGCCAGCAGCCCTCTTACAGGGGGGATCTCTGGAAACACCATATATTTT. This translates into CASSPLTGGISGNTIYF.

This clonotype came up a few times. The chain recombines TRBV24-1 with TRBJ2-1; TRBD1 matches at 8 bases. The CDR3 has 15 residues. CDR1 and CDR2 from the germline V gene are KGHDR and SFDVKD. V lost 3 bases to trimming and J lost 5 bases; unmatched junction nucleotides: 5. DNA of the CDR3: TGTGCCACCAGTGATCGACAGGGGCTCCACAATGAGCAGTTCTTC. As protein: CATSDRQGLHNEQFF.

The table lists this clonotype with a few counts. This chain joins TRBV12-3 or TRBV12-4 and TRBJ1-1; D remains ambiguous. This CDR3 spans 15 amino acids. Trimming removed 2 bases at V and 4 bases at J, with 14 bases between. The CDR3 region has the DNA TGTGCCAGCAGTTTATGGCAGGAGGGCGGCACTGAAGCTTTCTTT. Encoded protein: CASSLWQEGGTEAFF.

This clonotype has a count of ten or more. V is TRBV7-2 and J is TRBJ2-5, with TRBD1 identical over 7 bases. The junction had 6 bases not matched to a gene; V was cut back by 1 base and J by 4 bases. This CDR3 is built from 15 residues. Germline V lookup: CDR1 SGHTA, CDR2 FQGNSA. The CDR3 reads CASSLDRQGRETQYF. The CDR3 DNA is TGTGCCAGCAGCTTAGATCGACAGGGACGAGAGACCCAGTACTTC.

This clonotype was detected only a few times. J is TRBJ2-2 and V is TRBV6-5; 7 bases agree with TRBD2. Per germline, CDR1 MNHEY and CDR2 SVGAGI. V was pared by 6 bases and J by 5 bases, with 9 bases of the junction left unmatched. The CDR3 runs 15 residues. The CDR3: CASSPGEGRTGELFF. The DNA for the CDR3 is TGTGCCAGCAGCCCCGGGGAGGGGAGAACCGGGGAGCTGTTTTTT.

V gene TRBV12-5 combines with J gene TRBJ2-5; 7 positions match TRBD1. The V gene end was trimmed by 3 bases and the J gene end by 2 bases; junction bases not matched to a gene: 9. This CDR3 is 16 amino acids long. CDR1 is LGHNT and CDR2 is FRNRAP in the germline V gene. The CDR3 protein is CASGFSTGTAQETQYF. The CDR3 DNA follows: TGTGCTAGTGGTTTCTCCACCGGGACAGCTCAAGAGACCCAGTACTTC.

This clonotype was seen more than once but under ten times. The chain carries TRBV28 and TRBJ2-2, with 7 positions matching TRBD1. CDR1 and CDR2 (germline): MDHEN, SYDVKM. The V and J ends lost 6 bases and 5 bases, in that order; junction bases with no gene match: 12. The CDR3 contains 16 residues. The CDR3 protein is CASSRRQGIGTGELFF. For the CDR3, the DNA is TGTGCCAGCAGCCGGAGACAGGGCATTGGGACCGGGGAGCTGTTTTTT.

The chain carries TRBV6-5 and TRBJ1-2; 8 nucleotides align to TRBD1. The CDR3 covers 18 residues. Germline V lookup: CDR1 MNHEY, CDR2 SVGAGI. J gave up 7 bases and V 0 bases, and 16 bases lay outside the gene matches. The CDR3 loop is CASSYSWTGLRGDVGYTF. DNA of the CDR3: TGTGCCAGCAGTTACTCTTGGACAGGGCTGAGGGGAGATGTTGGCTACACCTTC.

V usage is TRBV20-1 and J usage is TRBJ2-7; D not resolved. Trimming cost V 1 base and J 3 bases, with 10 bases left between them. The germline V gene encodes CDR1 DFQATT and CDR2 SNEGSKA (reference sequence). This CDR3 is 13 amino acids long. CDR3 sequence (DNA): TGCAGTGCTAGAGGGTCAGATGGCTACGAGCAGTACGTC. Protein product: CSARGSDGYEQYV.

This clonotype was seen many times. This chain links TRBV7-3 with TRBJ2-1; 10 positions match TRBD2. The germline V gene encodes CDR1 SGHTA and CDR2 FQGTGA. The V gene end was trimmed by 0 bases and the J gene end by 6 bases; junction bases not matched to a gene: 8. This CDR3 comprises 17 residues. The CDR3 region is CASSLTLAGVLGNEQFF. As DNA, the CDR3 is TGTGCCAGCAGCTTAACCCTAGCGGGGGTCCTTGGCAATGAGCAGTTCTTC.

There are a few counts of this clonotype. This chain uses TRBV7-9 with TRBJ2-7; D is perhaps TRBD1 or TRBD2 (5 bases each). Trimming cost V 7 bases and J 4 bases, with 23 bases left between them. This CDR3 spans 16 amino acids. Germline CDR1 and CDR2: SEHNR and FQNEAQ (reference sequence). CDR3: CASTIPGLGDDYEQYF. CDR3 bases: TGTGCCAGCACCATTCCAGGGCTGGGAGATGATTACGAGCAGTACTTC.

V gene TRBV19 combines with J gene TRBJ2-1; D remains unclear. The CDR3 loop spans 15 amino acids. V was shortened by 6 bases and J by 8 bases, with 20 bases between the two germline ends. The germline V gene has CDR1 LNHDA and CDR2 SQIVND (reference sequence). The CDR3 loop reads CASSGRPISIHEQFF. The DNA for the CDR3 is TGTGCCAGTAGCGGCCGGCCGATTTCAATTCATGAGCAGTTCTTC.

V is TRBV27 and J is TRBJ1-1, with TRBD1 identical over 7 bases. The CDR3 extends over 14 amino acids. The V gene end was trimmed by 3 bases and the J gene end by 4 bases; junction bases not matched to a gene: 5. Germline CDR1 reads MNHEY; CDR2 reads SMNVEV (reference sequence). CDR3 region: CASSFGAGGTEAFF. CDR3 bases: TGTGCCAGCAGTTTTGGGGCAGGGGGCACTGAAGCTTTCTTT.

The V gene is TRBV5-6, the J gene TRBJ2-5, with TRBD1 matching over 10 bases. This CDR3 spans 16 amino acids. The germline gives CDR1 SGHDT, CDR2 YYEEEE. The trim removed 4 bases at V and 5 bases at J, leaving 11 bases unmatched. CDR3 nucleotides: TGTGCCAGCAGCCCGGACGGGACAGGGGTTCTGGAGACCCAGTACTTC. Translation: CASSPDGTGVLETQYF.

At least ten counts were recorded for this clonotype. The chain joins TRBV6-1 to TRBJ1-5; D remains ambiguous. The V gene's germline CDR1 is MNHNS and CDR2 SASEGT. Trimming removed 7 bases from V and 0 bases from J, with 13 bases in between. This CDR3 is 15 amino acids long. The CDR3: CASTVRGNSNQPQHF. The CDR3 DNA follows: TGTGCCAGCACGGTACGGGGTAATAGCAATCAGCCCCAGCATTTT.

In this sample, this clonotype turned up a few times. This chain links TRBV15 with TRBJ1-1; possibly TRBD1 for D (6 bases). Germline V gene data show CDR1 as LNHNV and CDR2 as YYDKDF (reference sequence). V lost 4 bases and J 7 bases, leaving 13 bases between the germline ends. This CDR3 is built from 13 residues. The chain's CDR3 is CATSTRDRLEAFF. CDR3 nucleotide sequence: TGTGCCACCAGCACCCGAGACAGGCTTGAAGCTTTCTTT.

This clonotype was seen only a few times. V usage is TRBV28 and J usage is TRBJ2-1; TRBD1 aligns across 7 bases. V lost 3 bases to trimming and J lost 1 base; unmatched junction nucleotides: 6. The CDR3 length is 16 residues. Germline values: CDR1 MDHEN, CDR2 SYDVKM. In nucleotides, the CDR3 is TGTGCCAGCAGTTTGAGGAGGACAGGATCCTACAATGAGCAGTTCTTC. Translation gives CASSLRRTGSYNEQFF. The variable domain in full, with the rest retrieved from reference TRBV28 and TRBJ2-1, is DVKVTQSSRYLVKRTGEKVFLECVQDMDHENMFWYRQDPGLGLRLIYFSYDVKMKEKGDIPEGYSVSREKKERFSLILESASTNQTSMYLCASSLRRTGSYNEQFFGPGTRLTVL.

This clonotype was observed a few times. The rearrangement links TRBV6-1 to TRBJ2-7, with 7 bases lining up with TRBD1. V lost 6 bases and J lost 7; bases outside the gene matches: 9. The V gene's germline CDR1 is MNHNS and CDR2 SASEGT. The CDR3 contains 13 residues. DNA of the CDR3: TGTGCCAGCAGAACCTCGGGACAGCCAGAGCAGTACTTC. It codes for CASRTSGQPEQYF.